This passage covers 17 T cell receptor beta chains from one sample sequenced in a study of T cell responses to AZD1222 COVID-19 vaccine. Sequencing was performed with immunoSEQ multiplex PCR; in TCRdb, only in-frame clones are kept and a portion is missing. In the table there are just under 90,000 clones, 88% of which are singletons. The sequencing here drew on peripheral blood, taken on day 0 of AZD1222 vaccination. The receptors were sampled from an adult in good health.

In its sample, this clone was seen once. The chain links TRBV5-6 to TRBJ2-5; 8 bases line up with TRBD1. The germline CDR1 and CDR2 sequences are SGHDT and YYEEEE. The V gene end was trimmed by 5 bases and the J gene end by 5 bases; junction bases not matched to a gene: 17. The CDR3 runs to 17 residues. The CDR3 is CASSLRDRKLPGETQYF. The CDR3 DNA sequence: TGTGCCAGCAGTCTGCGGGACAGGAAGTTACCGGGGGAGACCCAGTACTTC.

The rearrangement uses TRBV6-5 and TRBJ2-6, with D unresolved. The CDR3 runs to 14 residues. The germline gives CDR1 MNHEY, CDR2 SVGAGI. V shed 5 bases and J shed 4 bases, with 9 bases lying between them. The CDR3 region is CASSPMGGANVLTF. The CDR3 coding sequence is TGTGCCAGCAGTCCAATGGGGGGGGCCAACGTCCTGACTTTC.

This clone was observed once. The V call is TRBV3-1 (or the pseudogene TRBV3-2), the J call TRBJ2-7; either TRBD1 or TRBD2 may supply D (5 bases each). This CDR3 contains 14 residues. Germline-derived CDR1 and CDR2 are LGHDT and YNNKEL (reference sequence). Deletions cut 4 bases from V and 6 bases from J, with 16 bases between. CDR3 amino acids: CASSPSGLALEQYF. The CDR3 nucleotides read TGTGCCAGCAGCCCGTCGGGGCTCGCCCTCGAGCAGTACTTC.

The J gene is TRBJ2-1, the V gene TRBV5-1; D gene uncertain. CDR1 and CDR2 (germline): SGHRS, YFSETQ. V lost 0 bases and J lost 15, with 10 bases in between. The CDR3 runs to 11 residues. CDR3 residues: CASSLGEARFF. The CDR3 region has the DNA TGCGCCAGCAGCTTGGGCGAGGCGCGGTTCTTC. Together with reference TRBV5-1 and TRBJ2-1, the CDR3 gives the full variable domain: KAGVTQTPRYLIKTRGQQVTLSCSPISGHRSVSWYQQTPGQGLQFLFEYFSETQRNKGNFPGRFSGRQFSNSRSEMNVSTLELGDSALYLCASSLGEARFFGPGTRLTVL.

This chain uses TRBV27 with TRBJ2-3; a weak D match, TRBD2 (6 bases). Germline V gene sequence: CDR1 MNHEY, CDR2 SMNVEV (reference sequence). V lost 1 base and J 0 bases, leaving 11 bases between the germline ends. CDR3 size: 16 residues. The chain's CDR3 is CASSLLAGGSTDTQYF. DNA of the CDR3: TGTGCCAGCAGTTTATTGGCAGGAGGGAGCACAGATACGCAGTATTTT.

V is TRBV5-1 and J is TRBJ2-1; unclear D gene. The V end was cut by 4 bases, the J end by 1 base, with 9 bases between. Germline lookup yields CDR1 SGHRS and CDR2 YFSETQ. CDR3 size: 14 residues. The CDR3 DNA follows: TGCGCCAGCAGCCGGATCGGGTCCTACAATGAGCAGTTCTTC. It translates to CASSRIGSYNEQFF.

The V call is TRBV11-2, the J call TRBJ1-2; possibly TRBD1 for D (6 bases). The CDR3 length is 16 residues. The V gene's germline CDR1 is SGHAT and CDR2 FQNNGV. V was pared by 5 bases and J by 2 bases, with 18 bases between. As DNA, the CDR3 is TGTGCCAGCAGCGCGCTTCGCAGGGGCGCCAACTATGGCTACACCTTC. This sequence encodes CASSALRRGANYGYTF. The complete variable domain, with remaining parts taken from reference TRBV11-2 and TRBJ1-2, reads EAGVAQSPRYKIIEKRQSVAFWCNPISGHATLYWYQQILGQGPKLLIQFQNNGVVDDSQLPKDRFSAERLKGVDSTLKIQPAKLEDSAVYLCASSALRRGANYGYTFGSGTRLTVV.

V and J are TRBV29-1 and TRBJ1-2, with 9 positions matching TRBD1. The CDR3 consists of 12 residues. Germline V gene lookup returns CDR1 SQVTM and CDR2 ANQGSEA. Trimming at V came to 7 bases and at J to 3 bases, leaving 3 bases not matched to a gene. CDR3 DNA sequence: TGCAGCGGGAGACAGGGGGACTATGGCTACACCTTC. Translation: CSGRQGDYGYTF.

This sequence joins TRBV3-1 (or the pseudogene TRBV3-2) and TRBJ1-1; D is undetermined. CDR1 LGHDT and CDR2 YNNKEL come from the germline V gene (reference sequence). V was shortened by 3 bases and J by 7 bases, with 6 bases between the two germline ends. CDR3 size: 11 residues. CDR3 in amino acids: CASSQAHEAFF. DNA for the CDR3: TGTGCCAGCAGCCAGGCGCATGAAGCTTTCTTT.

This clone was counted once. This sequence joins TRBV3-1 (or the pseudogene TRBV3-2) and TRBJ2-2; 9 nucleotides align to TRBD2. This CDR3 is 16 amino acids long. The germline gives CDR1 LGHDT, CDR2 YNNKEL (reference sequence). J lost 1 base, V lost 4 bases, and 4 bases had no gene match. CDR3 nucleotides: TGTGCCAGCAGCCGTCTAGCGGGACGGAACACCGGGGAGCTGTTTTTT. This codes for CASSRLAGRNTGELFF.

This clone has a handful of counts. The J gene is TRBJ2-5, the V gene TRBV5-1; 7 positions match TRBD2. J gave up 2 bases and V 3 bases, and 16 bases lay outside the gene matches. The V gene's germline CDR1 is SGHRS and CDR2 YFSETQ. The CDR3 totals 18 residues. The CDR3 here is CASSSWGGGTKFQETQYF. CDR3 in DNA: TGCGCCAGCAGCTCATGGGGCGGGGGAACTAAATTTCAAGAGACCCAGTACTTC. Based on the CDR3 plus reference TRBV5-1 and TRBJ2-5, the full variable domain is KAGVTQTPRYLIKTRGQQVTLSCSPISGHRSVSWYQQTPGQGLQFLFEYFSETQRNKGNFPGRFSGRQFSNSRSEMNVSTLELGDSALYLCASSSWGGGTKFQETQYFGPGTRLLVL.

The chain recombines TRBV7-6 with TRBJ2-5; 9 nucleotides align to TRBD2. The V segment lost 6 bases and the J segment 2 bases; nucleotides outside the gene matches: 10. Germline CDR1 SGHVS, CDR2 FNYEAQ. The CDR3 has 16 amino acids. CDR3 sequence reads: CASSQTSGSVQETQYF. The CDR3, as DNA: TGTGCCAGCAGTCAGACTAGCGGAAGCGTTCAAGAGACCCAGTACTTC.

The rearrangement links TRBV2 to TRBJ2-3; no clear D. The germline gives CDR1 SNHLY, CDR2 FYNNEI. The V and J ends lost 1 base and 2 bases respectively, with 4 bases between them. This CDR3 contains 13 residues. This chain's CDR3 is CASSEVLTDTQYF. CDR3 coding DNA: TGTGCCAGCAGTGAAGTCCTCACAGATACGCAGTATTTT.

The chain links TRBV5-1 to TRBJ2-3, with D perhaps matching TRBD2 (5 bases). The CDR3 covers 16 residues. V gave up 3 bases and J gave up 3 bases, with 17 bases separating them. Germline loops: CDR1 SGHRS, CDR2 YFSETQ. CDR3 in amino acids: CASSSTTGRGTDTQYF. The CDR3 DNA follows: TGCGCCAGCAGCTCCACCACGGGCCGAGGGACAGATACGCAGTATTTT.

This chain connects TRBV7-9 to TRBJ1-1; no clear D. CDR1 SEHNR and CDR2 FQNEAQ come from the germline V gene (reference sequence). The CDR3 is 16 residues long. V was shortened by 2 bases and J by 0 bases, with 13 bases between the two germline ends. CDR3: CASSLPGRRLNTEAFF. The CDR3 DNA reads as TGTGCCAGCAGCTTACCCGGCAGGAGACTGAACACTGAAGCTTTCTTT.

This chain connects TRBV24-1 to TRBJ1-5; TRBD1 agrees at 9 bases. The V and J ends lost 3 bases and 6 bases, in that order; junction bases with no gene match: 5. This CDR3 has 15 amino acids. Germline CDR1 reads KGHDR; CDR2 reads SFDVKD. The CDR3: CATSDNRGQSQPQHF. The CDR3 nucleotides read TGTGCCACCAGTGATAACAGGGGGCAAAGTCAGCCCCAGCATTTT.

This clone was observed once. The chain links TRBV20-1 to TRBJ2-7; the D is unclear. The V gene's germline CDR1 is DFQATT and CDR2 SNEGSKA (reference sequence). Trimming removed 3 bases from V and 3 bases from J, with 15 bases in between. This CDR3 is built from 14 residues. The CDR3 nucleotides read TGCAGTGCTAGTCATCGGCGGAAGATCTACGAGCAGTACTTC. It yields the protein CSASHRRKIYEQYF.